This T cell receptor (beta chain) originates from a study of T cell changes during pregnancy in multiple sclerosis. Method: immunoSEQ multiplex PCR; TCRdb's copy keeps in-frame clones and lacks some. Altogether about 66,000 clones are present, less than 95% being singletons, with the ten largest covering more than 1.4%. The clonotype comes from a female donor with multiple sclerosis, enrolled in a pregnancy study. The starting material was peripheral blood, obtained in the third trimester of pregnancy.

CDR3 amino acids: CASSSPGQGTDTQYF. In nucleotides, the CDR3 is TGTGCCAGCAGTTCTCCGGGACAGGGCACAGATACGCAGTATTTT. The chain uses TRBV27 and TRBJ2-3, with TRBD1 identical over 8 bases. The CDR3 has 15 residues. Germline CDR1 reads MNHEY; CDR2 reads SMNVEV (reference sequence). V was pared by 4 bases and J by 1 base, with 4 bases of the junction left unmatched.